This T cell receptor (beta chain) is from a study of human T cells and chemical hapten exposure. At the level of the study: Across samples, TCR yields varied, mostly owing to small differences in pooled library volumes. Whole-study findings and limits: With DPC sensitization, TCRs exceeding 1 in 1000 frequency showed no change.

Within the library, unique molecular identifiers were attached to each individual cDNA molecule. How the authors handled the data: TCR counts had a median of about 94,000 per sample and spanned about 23,224 to 690,600. Using its own MiXCR run on the RACE reads, TCRdb lists one record per CDR3 protein. TCRdb, not the authors, supplied the V and J calls. The table shows about 30,000 distinct CDR3 sequences, with approximately 5% occurring only once. This clonotype has just a few counts. Its antigen is currently unknown. Time point of the sample: healthy volunteer bleed at 6 weeks. Whole blood that had not been fractionated was the source of extracted total RNA. V was trimmed by 4 bases and J by 2 bases, leaving 13 bases between them. The CDR3 consists of 15 residues. Germline CDR1 and CDR2: SGHRS and YFSETQ.

The source of this sequence is a human donor in good health. Some clones in this sample may be carry-over from other donors' samples. The sequencing input was whole blood. The rearrangement links TRBV5-1 to TRBJ1-3, with a possible D match to TRBD1 (6 bases). The CDR3 sequence is CASSPAGDTGNTIYF. In DNA, the CDR3 is TGCGCCAGCAGCCCCGCGGGGGACACTGGAAACACCATATATTTT. Full variable domain (rest looked up from reference TRBV5-1 and TRBJ1-3): KAGVTQTPRYLIKTRGQQVTLSCSPISGHRSVSWYQQTPGQGLQFLFEYFSETQRNKGNFPGRFSGRQFSNSRSEMNVSTLELGDSALYLCASSPAGDTGNTIYFGEGSWLTVV.